What follows are 25 T cell receptor beta chains derived from one specimen sequenced in a study of post-analysis software for immune sequencing data. The study, taken as a whole, reports: When patients were compared with controls, 4 or 5 TRBV segments were more frequent, TRBV5-6, TRBV5-1 and TRBV20-1 among them.

The authors incorporated unique molecular identifiers into the TCR beta cDNA libraries. TCRdb reprocessed the PCR reads with MiXCR, giving one entry per CDR3 protein. The sample has 740,000 or so distinct CDR3 sequences, about 50% seen once. These receptors have no known antigen. Sequenced input: blood. These receptors all stem from a girl under 18 with multiple sclerosis.

The rearrangement links TRBV28 to TRBJ2-7, with 9 bases lining up with TRBD2. The CDR3 loop spans 16 amino acids. From germline, CDR1 is MDHEN and CDR2 SYDVKM. Losses at the gene ends were 1 base for V and 3 bases for J; bases not matched to a gene: 7. The CDR3 sequence is CASSLLGVAGDYEQYF. As DNA, the CDR3 is TGTGCCAGCAGTTTATTGGGGGTAGCGGGGGACTACGAGCAGTACTTC.

This chain links TRBV12-3 or TRBV12-4 with TRBJ2-7, with 9 bases matching TRBD2. The junction had 7 bases not matched to a gene; V was cut back by 6 bases and J by 4 bases. The CDR3 has 14 amino acids. Here the CDR3 DNA reads TGTGCCAGCAGCCCCGCCAGCGGGAGGTACGAGCAGTACTTC. It codes for CASSPASGRYEQYF.

There are a few counts of this clonotype. This chain joins TRBV4-1 and TRBJ2-7; no definite D call. The end of the DNA is better explained by TRBJ2-5, so the J call may be wrong. CDR3 size: 13 residues. The germline CDR1 and CDR2 sequences are MGHRA and YSYEKL. CDR3 residues: CASSQTVGETQYF. The CDR3 DNA reads TGCGCCAGCAGCCAGACGGTGGGGGAGACCCAGTACTTC.

This clonotype was seen a handful of times. The gene calls are TRBV7-9 and TRBJ2-1; 10 bases match TRBD2. The CDR3 length is 15 residues. Germline V gene sequence: CDR1 SEHNR, CDR2 FQNEAQ (reference sequence). Trimming removed 6 bases from V and 5 bases from J; junction bases left unmatched: 7. CDR3 bases: TGTGCCAGCAGATTTCTAGCGGGGGCGAACAATGAGCAGTTCTTC. This translates into CASRFLAGANNEQFF.

The rearrangement links TRBV7-9 to TRBJ2-1, with D perhaps given as TRBD1 or TRBD2 (6 bases each). Germline lookup yields CDR1 SEHNR and CDR2 FQNEAQ (reference sequence). Trimming shortened V by 5 bases and J by 5 bases, and 22 bases separated the two germline ends. The CDR3 consists of 17 residues. The CDR3 bases are TGTGCCAGCAGCCCTTCGGGTGCGGGACCAGGGGACAATGAGCAGTTCTTC. This gives the protein CASSPSGAGPGDNEQFF.

The chain recombines TRBV12-3 or TRBV12-4 with TRBJ2-7; a weak D match, TRBD2 (6 bases). This CDR3 comprises 13 residues. Trimming pared 6 bases from V and 3 bases from J, leaving 12 bases between. CDR3 DNA sequence: TGTGCCAGCAGCAACCCCGGGGGCTACGAGCAGTACTTC. It codes for CASSNPGGYEQYF.

V gene TRBV12-3 or TRBV12-4 combines with J gene TRBJ1-1; D might be TRBD1 (6 bases). This CDR3 region has 13 residues. V shed 4 bases and J shed 4 bases, with 10 bases lying between them. The CDR3 sequence is CASSSTGTTEAFF. The CDR3 DNA sequence: TGTGCCAGCAGTTCGACAGGAACCACTGAAGCTTTCTTT.

The chain combines TRBV20-1 with TRBJ1-4; possibly TRBD1 for D (5 bases). In germline, CDR1 is DFQATT, CDR2 SNEGSKA (reference sequence). CDR3 length: 15 residues. The V end was cut by 6 bases, the J end by 3 bases, with 17 bases between. In nucleotides, the CDR3 is TGCAGTGCGGGACCGAAAATGGGAGCTAATGAAAAACTGTTTTTT. Amino acids: CSAGPKMGANEKLFF.

The V call is TRBV5-1, the J call TRBJ2-7; D possibly corresponds to TRBD1 (6 bases). Trimming removed 4 bases at V and 4 bases at J, with 18 bases between. The length of the CDR3 is 15 residues. CDR1 and CDR2 (germline): SGHRS, YFSETQ. This chain's CDR3 is CASSAGTPKAYEQYF. CDR3 sequence (DNA): TGCGCCAGCAGCGCCGGGACACCTAAGGCTTACGAGCAGTACTTC.

The rearrangement links TRBV3-1 to TRBJ1-5, with 8 bases that match TRBD1. Germline values: CDR1 LGHDT, CDR2 YNNKEL (reference sequence). J was trimmed by 7 bases and V by 4 bases; bases with no gene match: 3. The CDR3 runs to 13 residues. CDR3 protein: CASSRDRPQPQHF. The CDR3 DNA is TGTGCCAGCAGCCGGGACAGGCCGCAGCCCCAGCATTTT.

V and J are TRBV3-1 and TRBJ2-3, with D unclear. Germline assignment: CDR1 LGHDT and CDR2 YNNKEL (reference sequence). The CDR3 length is 14 residues. Deletions cut 0 bases from V and 5 bases from J, with 9 bases between. The DNA of the CDR3 is TGTGCCAGCAGCCAAGATGGCCGCAGAGATACGCAGTATTTT. Translating gives CASSQDGRRDTQYF.

This clonotype was seen only a few times. The chain links TRBV4-1 to TRBJ2-5, with no clear D. The CDR3 consists of 14 residues. V lost 8 bases and J lost 1, with 14 bases in between. Germline V gene data show CDR1 as MGHRA and CDR2 as YSYEKL. CDR3 in amino acids: CASGTGTAQETQYF. The DNA for the CDR3 is TGCGCCAGCGGAACCGGTACGGCCCAAGAGACCCAGTACTTC.

The chain combines TRBV12-3 or TRBV12-4 with TRBJ2-3, with D unresolved. This CDR3 is built from 12 residues. V shed 5 bases and J shed 6 bases, with 9 bases lying between them. CDR3 sequence (DNA): TGTGCCAGCAGTCGACGGTTGGATACGCAGTATTTT. It specifies CASSRRLDTQYF.

The chain has TRBV27 and TRBJ2-7, with TRBD1 identical over 8 bases. V lost 8 bases to trimming and J lost 0 bases; unmatched junction nucleotides: 6. Germline CDR1 and CDR2: MNHEY and SMNVEV (reference sequence). This CDR3 is 14 amino acids long. The CDR3 nucleotides read TGTGCCAGCGGCCGGACAGGGCACTCCTACGAGCAGTACTTC. It yields the protein CASGRTGHSYEQYF.

This sequence joins TRBV2 and TRBJ2-5; 11 bases align to TRBD1. TRBJ2-7 matches the DNA end more closely, so the J call is doubtful. CDR1 SNHLY and CDR2 FYNNEI come from the germline V gene. There are 15 residues in the CDR3. The CDR3 loop is CASSIRTGGEDEQYF. CDR3 coding DNA: TGTGCCAGCAGCATTAGGACAGGGGGCGAGGACGAGCAGTACTTC.

V is TRBV20-1 and J is TRBJ2-5; no clear D gene. Germline V lookup: CDR1 DFQATT, CDR2 SNEGSKA (reference sequence). The CDR3 length is 14 residues. The V gene lost 3 bases and the J gene lost 2 bases, with 13 bases spanning the gap. Here the CDR3 reads CSASGRPQQETQYF. The DNA for the CDR3 is TGCAGTGCTAGCGGCAGGCCGCAACAAGAGACCCAGTACTTC.

The rearrangement joins TRBV5-1 to TRBJ2-5; 7 positions match TRBD1. V dropped 5 bases and J dropped 1; count of bases not matched to a gene: 5. Germline values: CDR1 SGHRS, CDR2 YFSETQ. The CDR3 has 14 residues. CDR3 bases: TGCGCCAGCAGTCGGACAGGCCTCCAAGAGACCCAGTACTTC. Translated, it gives CASSRTGLQETQYF. Complete variable domain (other parts from reference TRBV5-1 and TRBJ2-5): KAGVTQTPRYLIKTRGQQVTLSCSPISGHRSVSWYQQTPGQGLQFLFEYFSETQRNKGNFPGRFSGRQFSNSRSEMNVSTLELGDSALYLCASSRTGLQETQYFGPGTRLLVL.

The chain recombines TRBV6-2 or TRBV6-3 with TRBJ1-2; 7 bases map to TRBD1. The CDR3 length is 15 residues. Germline loops: CDR1 MNHEY, CDR2 SVGEGT. V trimming: 4 bases; J trimming: 4 bases; junction bases outside the gene matches: 9. For the CDR3, the DNA is TGTGCCAGCAGTTGGGCCGGACAGGAAAGCTATGGCTACACCTTC. This sequence encodes CASSWAGQESYGYTF.

The CDR3 loop is CASSYHVGLGQPQHF. Here the CDR3 DNA reads TGTGCCAGCAGTTACCATGTGGGGCTGGGTCAGCCCCAGCATTTT. V usage is TRBV6-6 and J usage is TRBJ1-5; D is perhaps TRBD1 (5 bases). Trimming cost V 2 bases and J 6 bases, with 14 bases left between them. Per germline, CDR1 MNHNY and CDR2 SVGAGI (reference sequence). The CDR3 is 15 residues long.

This clonotype was seen just once. This rearrangement joins TRBV3-1 to TRBJ1-1; 7 bases agree with TRBD1. Trimming took 4 bases from V and 7 from J; bases not matched to a gene: 0. Per germline, CDR1 LGHDT and CDR2 YNNKEL (reference sequence). CDR3 size: 11 residues. CDR3 DNA sequence: TGTGCCAGCAGCCGGACAGGTGAAGCTTTCTTT. Its translation: CASSRTGEAFF.

This clonotype occurred once. This chain uses TRBV7-9 with TRBJ2-1, with D maybe TRBD1 (6 bases). The V end was cut by 5 bases, the J end by 6 bases, with 11 bases between. Germline V gene data show CDR1 as SEHNR and CDR2 as FQNEAQ (reference sequence). This CDR3 is 13 amino acids long. The CDR3 reads CASSPDSPNEQFF. The CDR3 DNA is TGTGCCAGCAGCCCGGACAGCCCCAATGAGCAGTTCTTC.

The chain recombines TRBV7-9 with TRBJ2-4; the match to TRBD2 covers 10 bases. The ends lost 6 bases at V and 2 bases at J; junction bases unmatched: 13. CDR3 size: 18 residues. In germline, CDR1 is SEHNR, CDR2 FQNEAQ (reference sequence). The CDR3 DNA reads TGTGCCAGCAGACCGCCCCCCCTAGCGGGAGCAACCAAAAACATTCAGTACTTC. It specifies CASRPPPLAGATKNIQYF.

The CDR3 DNA reads as TGCAGCGTTGGACAGGCCCCCTACGAGCAGTACTTC. This encodes CSVGQAPYEQYF. The chain uses TRBV29-1 and TRBJ2-4, with D possibly TRBD1 on 6 matching bases. Matching the DNA end better, TRBJ2-7 makes the J call doubtful. The CDR3 consists of 12 residues. CDR1 and CDR2 (germline): SQVTM, ANQGSEA.

V is TRBV10-3 and J is TRBJ2-3, with D perhaps TRBD2 (5 bases). Trimming removed 4 bases from V and 3 bases from J, with 11 bases in between. CDR1 and CDR2 from the germline V gene are ENHRY and SYGVKD. This CDR3 region has 14 residues. CDR3 nucleotides: TGTGCCATCAGTGGGGGAGATAGAACAGATACGCAGTATTTT. This encodes CAISGGDRTDTQYF.

The rearrangement uses TRBV7-3 and TRBJ2-1; D not certain. The CDR3 loop spans 14 amino acids. The germline V gene has CDR1 SGHTA and CDR2 FQGTGA. V was pared by 0 bases and J by 3 bases, with 6 bases between. CDR3 DNA: TGTGCCAGCAGCTTAACGTTCGGCTACAATGAGCAGTTCTTC. Amino acids: CASSLTFGYNEQFF. The whole variable domain, filled in from reference TRBV7-3 and TRBJ2-1, reads GAGVSQTPSNKVTEKGKYVELRCDPISGHTALYWYRQSLGQGPEFLIYFQGTGAADDSGLPNDRFFAVRPEGSVSTLKIQRTERGDSAVYLCASSLTFGYNEQFFGPGTRLTVL.